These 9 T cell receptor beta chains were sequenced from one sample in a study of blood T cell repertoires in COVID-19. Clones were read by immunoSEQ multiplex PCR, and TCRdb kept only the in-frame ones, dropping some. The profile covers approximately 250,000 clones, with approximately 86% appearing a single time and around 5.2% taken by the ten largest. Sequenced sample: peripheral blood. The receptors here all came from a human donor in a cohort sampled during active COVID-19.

DNA of the CDR3: TGTGCCAGCAGCCAAGTACAATCAGGCGGGGGGGCAGAGACCCAGTACTTC. Encoded protein: CASSQVQSGGGAETQYF. V and J are TRBV3-1 (or the pseudogene TRBV3-2) and TRBJ2-5; 9 bases are shared with TRBD2. Per the germline V gene, CDR1 is LGHDT and CDR2 is YNNKEL (reference sequence). V shed 1 base, J shed 4 bases, and the junction held 10 bases outside the gene matches. The CDR3 covers 17 residues.

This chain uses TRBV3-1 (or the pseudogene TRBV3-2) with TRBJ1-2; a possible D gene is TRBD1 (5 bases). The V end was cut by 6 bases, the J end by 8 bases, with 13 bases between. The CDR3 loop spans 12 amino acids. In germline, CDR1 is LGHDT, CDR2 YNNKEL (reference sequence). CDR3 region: CASRGPLGGYTF. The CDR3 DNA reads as TGTGCCAGCAGGGGGCCTCTGGGAGGCTACACCTTC.

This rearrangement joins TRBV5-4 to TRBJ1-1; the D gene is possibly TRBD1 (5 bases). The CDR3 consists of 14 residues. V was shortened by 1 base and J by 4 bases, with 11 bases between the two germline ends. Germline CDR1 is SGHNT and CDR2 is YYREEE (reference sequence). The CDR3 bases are TGTGCCAGCAGCTTGATAAGGGGTGGCACTGAAGCTTTCTTT. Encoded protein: CASSLIRGGTEAFF.

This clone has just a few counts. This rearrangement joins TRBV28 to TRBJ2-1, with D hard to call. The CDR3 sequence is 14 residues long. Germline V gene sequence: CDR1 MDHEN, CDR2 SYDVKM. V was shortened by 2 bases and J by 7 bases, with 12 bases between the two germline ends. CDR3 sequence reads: CASSLRRPRNEQFF. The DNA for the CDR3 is TGTGCCAGCAGTTTACGGAGACCTCGGAATGAGCAGTTCTTC.

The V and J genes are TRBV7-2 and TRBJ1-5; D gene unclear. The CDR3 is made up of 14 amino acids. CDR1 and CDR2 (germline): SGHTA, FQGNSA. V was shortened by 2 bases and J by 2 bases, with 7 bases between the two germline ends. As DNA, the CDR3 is TGTGCCAGCAGCTTACCGGCGGGCAATCAGCCCCAGCATTTT. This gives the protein CASSLPAGNQPQHF.

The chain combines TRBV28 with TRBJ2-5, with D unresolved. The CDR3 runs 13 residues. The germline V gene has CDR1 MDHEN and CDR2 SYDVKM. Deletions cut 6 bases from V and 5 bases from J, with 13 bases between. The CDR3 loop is CASRASGWETQYF. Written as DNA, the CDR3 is TGTGCCAGCAGAGCCTCGGGTTGGGAGACCCAGTACTTC. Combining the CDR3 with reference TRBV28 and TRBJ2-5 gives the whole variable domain DVKVTQSSRYLVKRTGEKVFLECVQDMDHENMFWYRQDPGLGLRLIYFSYDVKMKEKGDIPEGYSVSREKKERFSLILESASTNQTSMYLCASRASGWETQYFGPGTRLLVL.

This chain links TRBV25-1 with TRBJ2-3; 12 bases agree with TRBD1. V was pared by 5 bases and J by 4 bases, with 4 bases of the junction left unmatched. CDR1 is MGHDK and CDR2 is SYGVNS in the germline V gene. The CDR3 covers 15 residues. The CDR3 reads CASSQGTGGPDTQYF. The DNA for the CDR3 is TGTGCCAGCAGTCAGGGGACAGGGGGCCCAGATACGCAGTATTTT.

The CDR3 spells CASSLVKIGTGQSTDTQYF. The CDR3 DNA sequence: TGTGCCAGCAGCTTAGTCAAAATCGGGACAGGTCAAAGCACAGATACGCAGTATTTT. This chain connects TRBV11-2 to TRBJ2-3; TRBD1 matches 8 bases. Looked up from germline, CDR1 is SGHAT and CDR2 is FQNNGV. The CDR3 consists of 19 residues. V dropped 1 base and J dropped 0; count of bases not matched to a gene: 12.

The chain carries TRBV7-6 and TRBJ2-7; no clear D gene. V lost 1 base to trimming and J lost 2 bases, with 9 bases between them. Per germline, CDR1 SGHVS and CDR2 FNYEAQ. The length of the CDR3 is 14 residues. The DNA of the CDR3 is TGTGCCAGCAGCTTAGGTGGCAGGACCTACGAGCAGTACTTC. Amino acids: CASSLGGRTYEQYF.